This TCR beta chain was captured by sequencing in a study of blood T cell repertoires in COVID-19. The overall study: The United States, Italy and Spain were the sources of the acute and convalescent COVID-19 samples. From T cells, B-cell-depleted T cells, or PBMCs came the material, which was cDNA or gDNA.

Original analysis: Amplified reference gene primers provided the basis for estimating nucleated cell counts. Using immunoSEQ multiplex PCR, the repertoire was profiled, and TCRdb retains in-frame clones only, with some absent. V and J calls and clone size are those listed in that table; D and trimming were worked out from the DNA. The table has roughly 80,000 clones, almost 85% seen once; the top ten hold roughly 11%. This CDR3 is built from 14 residues. From germline, CDR1 is SGHTA and CDR2 FQGNSA. The ends were cut back, 0 bases at V and 4 bases at J, with 10 bases in the middle. V and J are TRBV7-2 and TRBJ2-7; D possibly corresponds to TRBD2 (6 bases). This TCR was recovered from a man over 45 with acute or convalescent COVID-19. The source material was peripheral blood. Here the CDR3 reads CASSLAGGAYEQYF. The DNA for the CDR3 is TGTGCCAGCAGCTTAGCAGGAGGGGCGTACGAGCAGTACTTC.